The 26 T cell receptor beta chains listed next were all sequenced from one sample in a study of neurological immune-mediated disorders (dated 2019 in TCRdb). To prepare the library, 5' RACE was applied. TCRdb shows the sequencer as Illumina HiSeq 2500. TCRdb ran its own pipeline on the public reads, namely fastp trimming at Q25 and MiXCR clone calling, and kept in-frame beta chains. Each record represents a unique CDR3 protein, reported with the most common genes and DNA among its rows. The table for this sample lists about 120,000 distinct CDR3 sequences; roughly 3.2% of them were counted only once. 1% to 1.5% of the sample is taken by the ten largest. Material: PBMCs. The receptor set was obtained from a woman in her twenties or thirties with multiple sclerosis.

At least ten counts were recorded for this clonotype. The CDR3 DNA sequence: TGTGCCAGCCAAAAGGAAGAGGTTTCACCCCTCCACTTT. This gives the protein CASQKEEVSPLHF. The chain uses TRBV12-3 or TRBV12-4 and TRBJ1-6, with D uncertain. The CDR3 has 13 amino acids. Trimming left V 8 bases short and J 9 bases short, with 14 bases between.

This clonotype has a count of ten or more. V is TRBV7-6 and J is TRBJ2-7; 9 bases agree with TRBD1. The J segment lost 2 bases and the V segment lost 5 bases, leaving 7 bases of the junction unmatched. Germline V gene sequence: CDR1 SGHVS, CDR2 FNYEAQ. This CDR3 comprises 15 residues. The CDR3 DNA reads TGTGCCAGCAGCCCCCCGGACAGGGGCCCCTACGAGCAGTACTTC. Amino acid sequence: CASSPPDRGPYEQYF.

This clonotype was detected many times. This chain joins TRBV5-1 and TRBJ1-1; the D is unclear. V shed 0 bases and J shed 1 base, with 7 bases lying between them. This CDR3 spans 14 amino acids. Germline CDR1 reads SGHRS; CDR2 reads YFSETQ. CDR3 in amino acids: CASSLDGPNTEAFF. CDR3 coding DNA: TGCGCCAGCAGCTTGGATGGGCCGAACACTGAAGCTTTCTTT.

This clonotype showed up many times. The genes are TRBV5-5 and TRBJ1-2, with 8 bases that match TRBD1. The CDR3 contains 14 residues. The V and J ends lost 3 bases and 1 base, in that order; junction bases with no gene match: 2. Germline V gives CDR1 SGHKS, CDR2 YYEKEE (reference sequence). CDR3 residues: CASSSTGVNYGYTF. CDR3 sequence (DNA): TGTGCCAGCAGCTCGACAGGGGTTAACTATGGCTACACCTTC. Full variable domain (outside the CDR3, taken from reference TRBV5-5 and TRBJ1-2): DAGVTQSPTHLIKTRGQQVTLRCSPISGHKSVSWYQQVLGQGPQFIFQYYEKEERGRGNFPDRFSARQFPNYSSELNVNALLLGDSALYLCASSSTGVNYGYTFGSGTRLTVV.

This clonotype was seen at least ten times. The J gene is TRBJ2-1, the V gene TRBV7-9; D is possibly TRBD1 (7 bases). CDR1 and CDR2 from the germline V gene are SEHNR and FQNEAQ (reference sequence). This CDR3 region has 16 residues. V lost 5 bases, J lost 4 bases, and 18 bases lay in between. The CDR3 protein is CASSPRARDSYNEQFF. CDR3 DNA sequence: TGTGCCAGCAGCCCTAGAGCGCGGGACAGTTACAATGAGCAGTTCTTC.

In its sample, this clonotype was seen many times. The chain joins TRBV20-1 to TRBJ1-3; no firm D call. The ends were cut back, 0 bases at V and 0 bases at J, with 12 bases in the middle. The CDR3 is 16 amino acids. CDR1 is DFQATT, CDR2 SNEGSKA, per germline (reference sequence). The CDR3 region is CSARDTTDGSGNTIYF. The DNA of the CDR3 is TGCAGTGCTAGAGATACGACGGACGGCTCTGGAAACACCATATATTTT.

In this sample, this clonotype turned up many times. V gene TRBV10-2 combines with J gene TRBJ2-7, with no clear D. Trimming cost V 0 bases and J 6 bases, with 6 bases left between them. Germline V lookup: CDR1 WSHSY, CDR2 SAAADI. The CDR3 consists of 12 residues. This CDR3 reads CASSESPGEQYF. CDR3 nucleotides: TGCGCCAGCAGTGAGTCCCCGGGCGAGCAGTACTTC.

This clonotype was counted many times. The chain couples TRBV28 to TRBJ2-2, with 9 bases identical to TRBD1. CDR1 and CDR2 (germline): MDHEN, SYDVKM. With 3 bases clipped from V and 6 bases from J, the junction kept 5 bases outside the gene matches. There are 15 residues in the CDR3. The CDR3 nucleotides are TGTGCCAGCAGTTTGATTGACAGGGGGGCCGGGGAGCTGTTTTTT. This codes for CASSLIDRGAGELFF.

This clonotype was recorded many times. This sequence joins TRBV7-2 and TRBJ2-1, with D possibly TRBD1 on 5 matching bases. CDR1 is SGHTA and CDR2 is FQGNSA in the germline V gene. CDR3 length: 16 amino acids. V was trimmed by 5 bases and J by 0 bases, leaving 14 bases between them. DNA of the CDR3: TGTGCCAGCAGCCCCGGGCCAAGGGGCTCCTACAATGAGCAGTTCTTC. Translation: CASSPGPRGSYNEQFF.

This clonotype was detected many times. The V call is TRBV24-1, the J call TRBJ2-1; a possible D gene is TRBD2 (6 bases). The CDR3 covers 12 residues. With 5 bases removed from V and 5 bases from J, the gap between germline ends came to 6 bases. The germline V gene has CDR1 KGHDR and CDR2 SFDVKD. DNA for the CDR3: TGTGCCACCAGTGGGGGGGACAATGAGCAGTTCTTC. Translation gives CATSGGDNEQFF.

This clonotype was counted ten times or more. V is TRBV4-3 and J is TRBJ2-1; D is possibly TRBD1 or TRBD2 (5 bases each). With 4 bases removed from V and 7 bases from J, the gap between germline ends came to 17 bases. Per the germline V gene, CDR1 is LGHNA and CDR2 is YSLEER. The CDR3 runs to 15 residues. The CDR3 sequence: CASSLGTKGTNEQFF. The CDR3 region has the DNA TGCGCCAGCAGCCTTGGGACCAAGGGTACGAATGAGCAGTTCTTC.

About this clonotype: Since a much larger clone is just one base distant, this may be a read error. The V gene is TRBV6-2 or TRBV6-3, the J gene TRBJ1-5, with D tentatively TRBD1 (5 bases). Per germline, CDR1 MNHEY and CDR2 SVGEGT. The CDR3 length is 14 residues. CDR3 loop: CASSSGGRGQPQNF. DNA of the CDR3: TGTGCCAGCAGTTCTGGGGGTCGTGGTCAGCCCCAGAATTTT.

This clonotype was observed at least ten times. V usage is TRBV7-9 and J usage is TRBJ2-7; D is unresolved. Germline CDR1 is SEHNR and CDR2 is FQNEAQ (reference sequence). V lost 7 bases and J lost 6, with 22 bases in between. The CDR3 extends over 15 amino acids. The CDR3 spells CASTSLGEGLREQYF. The CDR3 nucleotides read TGTGCCAGCACTTCTCTGGGTGAAGGGCTTCGCGAGCAGTACTTC.

This clonotype was picked up many times. V is TRBV4-3 and J is TRBJ2-6; D is ambiguous. Germline V gene data show CDR1 as LGHNA and CDR2 as YSLEER. With 0 bases removed from V and 4 bases from J, the gap between germline ends came to 13 bases. The length of the CDR3 is 17 residues. Here the CDR3 reads CASSQDNSASGANVLTF. CDR3 sequence (DNA): TGCGCCAGCAGCCAAGATAACAGTGCGTCCGGGGCCAACGTCCTGACTTTC.

This chain uses TRBV20-1 with TRBJ2-5, with D uncertain. V lost 2 bases and J lost 4, with 2 bases in between. The CDR3 runs 10 residues. From germline, CDR1 is DFQATT and CDR2 SNEGSKA (reference sequence). The CDR3 here is CSARRETQYF. The CDR3 DNA is TGCAGTGCTAGAAGAGAGACCCAGTACTTC.

This clonotype was counted many times. The chain employs TRBV7-9 and TRBJ1-2, with D maybe TRBD1 (5 bases). Trimming pared 4 bases from V and 4 bases from J, leaving 10 bases between. The CDR3 length is 13 residues. CDR1 is SEHNR, CDR2 FQNEAQ, per germline (reference sequence). The CDR3 here is CASSSSGTYGYTF. The CDR3 DNA sequence: TGTGCCAGCAGCTCTTCCGGGACCTATGGCTACACCTTC.

This clonotype was detected ten times or more. The chain is built from TRBV18 and TRBJ1-5; 8 bases match TRBD1. The CDR3 is made up of 14 amino acids. V was pared by 6 bases and J by 3 bases, with 4 bases of the junction left unmatched. CDR1 is KGHSH, CDR2 LQKENI, per germline. The CDR3 spells CASSGDRNNQPQHF. CDR3 nucleotides: TGTGCCAGCTCGGGGGACAGGAACAATCAGCCCCAGCATTTT.

Many counts were recorded for this clonotype. CDR3 coding DNA: TGTGCCAGCTGGTCAGGTAGAAGGGGCTACACCTTC. The encoded protein is CASWSGRRGYTF. The V gene is TRBV6-5, the J gene TRBJ1-2; the D is unclear. This CDR3 has 12 amino acids. Germline loops: CDR1 MNHEY, CDR2 SVGAGI. Trimming removed 8 bases from V and 8 bases from J, with 15 bases in between.

This clonotype has ten or more counts. The chain employs TRBV3-1 and TRBJ1-3, with D uncertain. CDR1 LGHDT and CDR2 YNNKEL come from the germline V gene (reference sequence). V was pared by 4 bases and J by 7 bases, with 8 bases between. The CDR3 sequence is 12 residues long. The CDR3 DNA reads TGTGCCAGCAGCCGGTTTGGGAACACCATATATTTT. Its protein product is CASSRFGNTIYF.

As to this clonotype: A single base separates this from a much larger clone, so it may be a read error. The rearrangement joins TRBV12-3 or TRBV12-4 to TRBJ1-1; TRBD1 might be the D (6 bases). Trimming pared 7 bases from V and 10 bases from J, leaving 19 bases between. CDR3 length: 13 residues. CDR3 sequence reads: CASMNTGSLGAFF. As DNA, the CDR3 is TGTGCCAGCATGAATACAGGGTCCTTAGGAGCTTTCTTT.

Ten or more counts support this clonotype. The V gene is TRBV7-9, the J gene TRBJ2-7; D perhaps matches TRBD1 (6 bases). The length of the CDR3 is 15 residues. Germline CDR1 reads SEHNR; CDR2 reads FQNEAQ (reference sequence). The V end lost 7 bases, the J end lost 0 bases, and 16 bases lay between the germline ends. The CDR3 bases are TGTGCCAGCAAACGAGGGGCAGGGGTCTCCTACGAGCAGTACTTC. Its translation: CASKRGAGVSYEQYF.

This clonotype was counted ten times or more. The chain combines TRBV12-3 or TRBV12-4 with TRBJ1-5; the D gene is possibly TRBD1 (6 bases). Trimming left V 5 bases short and J 9 bases short, with 14 bases between. CDR3 size: 13 residues. The CDR3 sequence: CASSHQGLSPQHF. As DNA, the CDR3 is TGTGCCAGCAGTCACCAGGGGTTATCGCCCCAGCATTTT.

At least ten counts were recorded for this clonotype. The chain uses TRBV7-2 and TRBJ2-3; D is undetermined. Trimming took 5 bases from V and 2 from J, leaving 17 bases between them. CDR1 is SGHTA and CDR2 is FQGNSA in the germline V gene. CDR3 length equals 16 residues. Here the CDR3 reads CASSPRSGLITDTQYF. CDR3 DNA: TGTGCCAGCAGCCCACGAAGTGGCCTTATCACAGATACGCAGTATTTT.

This clonotype was counted between two and nine times. The CDR3 does not end in the conserved phenylalanine or tryptophan, so this is likely a read error. The chain employs TRBV20-1 and TRBJ1-6; D might be TRBD1 (5 bases). V gave up 0 bases and J gave up 3 bases, with 12 bases separating them. The CDR3 contains 16 residues. Germline V gene data show CDR1 as DFQATT and CDR2 as SNEGSKA (reference sequence). CDR3 protein: CSARDQGAIYNSPLHC. Here the CDR3 DNA reads TGCAGTGCTAGAGATCAGGGAGCCATCTATAATTCACCCCTCCACTGT.

Many counts were recorded for this clonotype. The J gene is TRBJ1-1, the V gene TRBV12-3 or TRBV12-4; D perhaps matches TRBD1 (6 bases). This CDR3 is 15 amino acids long. Deletions cut 7 bases from V and 8 bases from J, with 23 bases between. The CDR3 DNA reads TGTGCCAGCATCCACAGGACAGATCCATCGGGAGAAGCTTTCTTT. Translated: CASIHRTDPSGEAFF.

This clonotype appeared many times. The chain is built from TRBV20-1 and TRBJ1-3; no definite D call. Germline V CDR1 and CDR2: DFQATT, SNEGSKA (reference sequence). The CDR3 length is 15 residues. The germline V and J ends were trimmed by 1 base and 4 bases, with 14 bases remaining between them. In DNA form, the CDR3 reads TGCAGTGCTAGAGTTAGGCAGTTGGGCGGAAACACCATATATTTT. It translates to CSARVRQLGGNTIYF.